The next 9 T cell receptor beta chains were all read from a single sample in a study of PD-L1 blockade in urothelial cancer. Time point in this sample: peripheral blood 6 weeks after treatment start. Only in-frame clones appear in the TCRdb table, and some are missing; sequencing was by immunoSEQ multiplex PCR. Of tens of thousands of clones detected, approximately 90% appear once; the ten largest clones hold over 0.7%. Specimen: PBMCs, collected around atezolizumab (anti-PD-L1) treatment. These receptors all come from a woman of 80 years or more with urothelial cancer.

The rearrangement joins TRBV6-1 to TRBJ2-5; 9 bases map to TRBD1. The end of the DNA fits TRBJ2-7 better, so the J call may be wrong. This CDR3 has 14 residues. Germline V CDR1 and CDR2: MNHNS, SASEGT. The CDR3 DNA reads as TGTGCCAGCAGTGGGGACAGGGTGTCCTACGAGCAGTACTTC. Protein sequence: CASSGDRVSYEQYF.

DNA of the CDR3: TGTGCCAGCTCACCGCGGACAGGGAGGAACACTGAAGCTTTCTTT. It encodes CASSPRTGRNTEAFF. The chain carries TRBV18 and TRBJ1-1, with 8 bases that match TRBD1. J lost 1 base, V lost 3 bases, and 4 bases had no gene match. This CDR3 region has 15 residues. Germline CDR1 and CDR2: KGHSH and LQKENI.

The chain is built from TRBV14 and TRBJ2-2; TRBD1 is a possible D gene (5 bases). In germline, CDR1 is SGHDN, CDR2 FVKESK. The CDR3 has 14 residues. V lost 6 bases and J 6 bases, leaving 14 bases between the germline ends. CDR3 sequence reads: CASRTQGQSGELFF. CDR3 nucleotide sequence: TGTGCCAGCAGAACCCAGGGTCAATCCGGGGAGCTGTTTTTT.

This rearrangement joins TRBV28 to TRBJ2-1, with D perhaps matching TRBD2 (7 bases). Trimming cost V 5 bases and J 7 bases, with 21 bases left between them. CDR3 size: 16 residues. Germline CDR1 MDHEN, CDR2 SYDVKM. DNA for the CDR3: TGTGCCAGCAGTCTCGCGGGGGCAGTAGGTTTGAATGAGCAGTTCTTC. Protein product: CASSLAGAVGLNEQFF.

The chain uses TRBV28 and TRBJ2-5; TRBD2 matches at 10 bases. The V and J ends lost 2 bases and 0 bases, in that order; junction bases with no gene match: 6. This CDR3 is 17 amino acids long. Germline V gene data show CDR1 as MDHEN and CDR2 as SYDVKM. The CDR3 nucleotides are TGTGCCAGCAGTTTACAGTGGACTAGCGGAAACCAAGAGACCCAGTACTTC. Translation: CASSLQWTSGNQETQYF.

V and J are TRBV5-1 and TRBJ1-1; 9 bases align to TRBD1. The trim removed 3 bases at V and 1 base at J, leaving 4 bases unmatched. Germline loops: CDR1 SGHRS, CDR2 YFSETQ. The CDR3 spans 15 residues. The CDR3 bases are TGCGCCAGCAGCTACGGGACAGGGTCGAACACTGAAGCTTTCTTT. Protein sequence: CASSYGTGSNTEAFF.

This clone has only one observation. V and J are TRBV9 and TRBJ2-7; D gene unclear. Germline V CDR1 and CDR2: SGDLS, YYNGEE. Deletions cut 4 bases from V and 1 base from J, with 15 bases between. This CDR3 contains 15 residues. The CDR3 protein is CASSLVDTPSYEQYF. The CDR3 DNA reads TGTGCCAGCAGCCTTGTAGATACGCCGTCCTACGAGCAGTACTTC.

This chain uses TRBV5-1 with TRBJ2-1, with TRBD2 as a possible D gene (7 bases). The CDR3 is 17 residues long. The germline CDR1 and CDR2 sequences are SGHRS and YFSETQ. V was clipped by 3 bases and J by 4 bases, with 20 bases between them. CDR3 coding DNA: TGCGCCAGCAGCTCCGGACTAGGGGGACTTTCTTACAATGAGCAGTTCTTC. The encoded protein is CASSSGLGGLSYNEQFF.

The chain recombines TRBV18 with TRBJ2-1; 11 bases match TRBD2. Germline V gives CDR1 KGHSH, CDR2 LQKENI. The CDR3 is 16 residues long. V gave up 3 bases and J gave up 4 bases; unmatched junction bases: 5. For the CDR3, the DNA is TGTGCCAGCTCACCGGAGACTAGCGGGAATTACAATGAGCAGTTCTTC. It translates to CASSPETSGNYNEQFF.